This T cell receptor beta chain comes out of a study of blood T cell repertoires in COVID-19. For the study at large: Samples taken during acute and convalescent COVID-19 were collected in the United States, Italy and Spain. Sources were T cells, B-cell-depleted T cells, or PBMCs; the material itself was cDNA or gDNA.

With V trimmed by 3 bases and J by 2 bases, 5 bases remained unmatched. This CDR3 has 15 residues. Germline assignment: CDR1 LNHDA and CDR2 SQIVND (reference sequence). Authors' data handling: Estimated nucleated cell counts came from reference gene primer amplification. Clones were read by immunoSEQ multiplex PCR, and TCRdb kept only the in-frame ones, dropping some. The V and J calls and clone size were taken over from that table, and D and trimming were inferred from the DNA. The data hold 88,000 or so clones, with roughly 87% observed a single time. The sequence came from an older man with acute or convalescent COVID-19. This chain links TRBV19 with TRBJ2-3, with 7 bases that match TRBD1. The sequencing sample was made of peripheral blood. CDR3 region: CASSMDRLLTDTQYF. CDR3 DNA sequence: TGTGCCAGTAGTATGGACAGGTTACTCACAGATACGCAGTATTTT.